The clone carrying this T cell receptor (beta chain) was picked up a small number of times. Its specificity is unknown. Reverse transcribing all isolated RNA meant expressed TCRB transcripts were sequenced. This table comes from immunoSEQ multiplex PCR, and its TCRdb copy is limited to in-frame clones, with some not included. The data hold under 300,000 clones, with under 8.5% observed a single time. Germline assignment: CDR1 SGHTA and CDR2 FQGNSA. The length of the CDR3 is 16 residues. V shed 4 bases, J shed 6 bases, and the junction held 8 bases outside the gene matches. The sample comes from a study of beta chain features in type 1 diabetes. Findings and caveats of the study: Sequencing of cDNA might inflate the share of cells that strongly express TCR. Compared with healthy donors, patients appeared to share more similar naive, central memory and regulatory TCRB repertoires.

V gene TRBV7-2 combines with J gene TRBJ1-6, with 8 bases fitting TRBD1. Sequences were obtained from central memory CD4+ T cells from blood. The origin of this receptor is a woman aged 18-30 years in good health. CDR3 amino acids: CASSSTGGFGNSPLHF. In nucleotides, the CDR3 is TGTGCCAGCAGCTCAACAGGGGGTTTCGGTAATTCACCCCTCCACTTT.